The entry below gives a single TCR beta chain sequence along with its context. The antigen remains undetermined. This entry is derived from a study of T cell responses to AZD1222 COVID-19 vaccine. Sequencing used immunoSEQ multiplex PCR; TCRdb keeps in-frame clones, though not all of them. Altogether 85,000 to 90,000 clones are present, over 85% being singletons, with the ten largest covering over 2%. The study, taken as a whole, reports: Females outnumbered males among donors, who were mostly white British; clonal diversity was possibly underestimated.

Germline V gives CDR1 MNHEY, CDR2 SVGAGI. The V end lost 6 bases, the J end lost 4 bases, and 8 bases lay between the germline ends. The CDR3 contains 12 residues. This sample comprised peripheral blood, obtained on day 0 of AZD1222 vaccination. The receptor's source is an adult in good health. The chain has TRBV6-5 and TRBJ2-3; maybe TRBD2 (5 bases). The CDR3 sequence is CASSKEADTQYF. CDR3 nucleotides: TGTGCCAGCAGCAAGGAGGCAGATACGCAGTATTTT.